This T cell receptor beta chain derives from a study of tumor-infiltrating lymphocytes in localized non-small cell lung cancer. As for the study in general: Patients included smokers and never-smokers with various histologies, some sampled after neoadjuvant chemotherapy. From each patient, both tumor and uninvolved lung, non-adjacent to tumor, were sampled. General study findings and limits: Different pieces of the same tissue were used for each assay. TCRbeta sequencing showed higher T cell infiltration in tumors than uninvolved lung.

TCRdb's copy holds only in-frame clones and misses some; the assay was immunoSEQ multiplex PCR. The profile covers some 12,000 clones, with about 86% appearing a single time and 7.8% taken by the ten largest. CDR3 length: 14 residues. V shed 1 base and J shed 4 bases, with 10 bases lying between them. Germline V gene sequence: CDR1 SQVTM, CDR2 ANQGSEA. This clone was observed once. Antigen specificity is unknown. The source is a human donor with non-small cell lung cancer. This chain joins TRBV29-1 and TRBJ2-2; D unresolved. The sample was uninvolved lung tissue not adjacent to the tumor. CDR3 nucleotides: TGCAGCGTTGAAGGTTCCTATCGCACCGGGGAGCTGTTTTTT. It translates to CSVEGSYRTGELFF.